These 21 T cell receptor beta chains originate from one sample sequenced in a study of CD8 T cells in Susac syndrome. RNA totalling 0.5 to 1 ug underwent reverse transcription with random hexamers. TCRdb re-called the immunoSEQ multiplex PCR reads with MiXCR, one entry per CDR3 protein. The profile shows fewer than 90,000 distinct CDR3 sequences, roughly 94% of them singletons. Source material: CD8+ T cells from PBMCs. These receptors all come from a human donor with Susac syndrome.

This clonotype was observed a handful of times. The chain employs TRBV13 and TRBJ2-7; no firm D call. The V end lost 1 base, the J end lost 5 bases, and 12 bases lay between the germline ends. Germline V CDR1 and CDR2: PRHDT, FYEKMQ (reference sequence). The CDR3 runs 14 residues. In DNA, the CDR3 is TGTGCCAGCAGCTTAGCCCAGACACAAAACGAGCAGTACTTC. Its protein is CASSLAQTQNEQYF. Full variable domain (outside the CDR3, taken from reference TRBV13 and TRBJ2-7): AAGVIQSPRHLIKEKRETATLKCYPIPRHDTVYWYQQGPGQDPQFLISFYEKMQSDKGSIPDRFSAQQFSDYHSELNMSSLELGDSALYFCASSLAQTQNEQYFGPGTRLTVT.

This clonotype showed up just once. DNA of the CDR3: TGTGCCAGCAGCGACCGGACCCCGAGGCTACCCCTCCACTTT. Amino acids: CASSDRTPRLPLHF. The chain links TRBV6-5 to TRBJ1-6; D remains ambiguous. Germline-derived CDR1 and CDR2 are MNHEY and SVGAGI. There are 14 residues in the CDR3. Trimming pared 6 bases from V and 12 bases from J, leaving 18 bases between.

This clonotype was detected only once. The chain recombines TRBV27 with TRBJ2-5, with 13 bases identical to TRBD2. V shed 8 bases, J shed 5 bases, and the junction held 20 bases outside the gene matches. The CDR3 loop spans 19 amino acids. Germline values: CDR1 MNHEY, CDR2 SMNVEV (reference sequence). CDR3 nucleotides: TGTGCCAGCGGCTATCCCCCCTGGCGGACTAGCGGGAGTTACGAGACCCAGTACTTC. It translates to CASGYPPWRTSGSYETQYF.

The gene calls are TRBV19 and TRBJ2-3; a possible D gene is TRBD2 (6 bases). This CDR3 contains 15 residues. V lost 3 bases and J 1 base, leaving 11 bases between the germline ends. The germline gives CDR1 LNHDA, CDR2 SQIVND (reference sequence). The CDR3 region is CASSILRGGTDTQYF. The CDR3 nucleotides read TGTGCCAGTAGTATTTTGCGGGGCGGCACAGATACGCAGTATTTT.

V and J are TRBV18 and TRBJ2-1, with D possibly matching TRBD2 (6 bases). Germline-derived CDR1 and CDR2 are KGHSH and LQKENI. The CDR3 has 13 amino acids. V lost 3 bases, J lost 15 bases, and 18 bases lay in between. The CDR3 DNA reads TGTGCCAGCTCACCTCCGGACGCGGGGTTTCTGTTCTTC. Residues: CASSPPDAGFLFF. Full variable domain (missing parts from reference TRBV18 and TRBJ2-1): NAGVMQNPRHLVRRRGQEARLRCSPMKGHSHVYWYRQLPEEGLKFMVYLQKENIIDESGMPKERFSAEFPKEGPSILRIQQVVRGDSAAYFCASSPPDAGFLFFGPGTRLTVL.

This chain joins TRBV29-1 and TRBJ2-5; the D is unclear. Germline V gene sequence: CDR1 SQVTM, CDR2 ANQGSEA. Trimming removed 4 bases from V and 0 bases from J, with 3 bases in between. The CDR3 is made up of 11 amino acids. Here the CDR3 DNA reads TGCAGCGTTGTCCACCAAGAGACCCAGTACTTC. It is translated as CSVVHQETQYF.

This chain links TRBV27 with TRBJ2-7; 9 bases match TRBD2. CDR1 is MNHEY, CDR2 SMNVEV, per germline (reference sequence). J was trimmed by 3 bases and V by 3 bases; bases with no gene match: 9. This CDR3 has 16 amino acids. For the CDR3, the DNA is TGTGCCAGCAGTTTCCAACCTAGCGGGGCCTACTACGAGCAGTACTTC. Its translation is CASSFQPSGAYYEQYF.

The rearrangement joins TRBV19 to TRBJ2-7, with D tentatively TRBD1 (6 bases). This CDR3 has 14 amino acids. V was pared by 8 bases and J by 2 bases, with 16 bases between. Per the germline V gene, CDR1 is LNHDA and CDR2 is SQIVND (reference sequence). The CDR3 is CASAMAGVPYEQYF. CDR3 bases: TGTGCCAGTGCGATGGCAGGGGTTCCCTACGAGCAGTACTTC.

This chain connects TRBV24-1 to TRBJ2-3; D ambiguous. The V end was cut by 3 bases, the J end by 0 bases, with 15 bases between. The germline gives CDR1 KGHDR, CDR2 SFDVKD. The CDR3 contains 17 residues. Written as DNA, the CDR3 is TGTGCCACCAGTGATCGGTCCAGACTGACTAGCACAGATACGCAGTATTTT. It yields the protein CATSDRSRLTSTDTQYF.

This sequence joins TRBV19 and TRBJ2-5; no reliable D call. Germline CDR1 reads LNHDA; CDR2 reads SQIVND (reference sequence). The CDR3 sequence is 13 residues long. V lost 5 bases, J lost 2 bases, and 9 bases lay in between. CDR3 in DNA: TGTGCCAGTAGTGGGCGAGTACAAGAGACCCAGTACTTC. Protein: CASSGRVQETQYF.

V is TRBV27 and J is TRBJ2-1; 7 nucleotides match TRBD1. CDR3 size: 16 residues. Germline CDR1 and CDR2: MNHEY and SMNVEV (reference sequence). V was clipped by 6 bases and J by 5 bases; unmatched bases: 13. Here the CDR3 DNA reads TGTGCCAGCAGCACCTTACGAGGGGGCTTTAACAATGAGCAGTTCTTC. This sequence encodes CASSTLRGGFNNEQFF.

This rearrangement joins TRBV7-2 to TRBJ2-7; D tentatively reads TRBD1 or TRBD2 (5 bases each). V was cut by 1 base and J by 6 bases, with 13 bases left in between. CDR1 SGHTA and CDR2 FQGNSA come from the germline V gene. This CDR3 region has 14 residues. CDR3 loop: CASSLGRGVSEQYF. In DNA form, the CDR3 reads TGTGCCAGCAGCTTAGGTCGGGGCGTCTCCGAGCAGTACTTC.

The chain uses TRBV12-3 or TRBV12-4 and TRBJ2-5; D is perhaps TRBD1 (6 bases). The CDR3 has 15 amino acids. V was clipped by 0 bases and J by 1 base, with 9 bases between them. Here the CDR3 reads CASSLAQGIQETQYF. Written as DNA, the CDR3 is TGTGCCAGCAGTTTAGCGCAGGGGATCCAAGAGACCCAGTACTTC.

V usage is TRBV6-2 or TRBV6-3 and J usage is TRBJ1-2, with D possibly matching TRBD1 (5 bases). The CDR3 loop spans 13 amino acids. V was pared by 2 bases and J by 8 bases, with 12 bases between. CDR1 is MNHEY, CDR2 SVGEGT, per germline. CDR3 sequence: CASSYRDFQGYTF. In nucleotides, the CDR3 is TGTGCCAGCAGTTACCGGGACTTTCAGGGCTACACCTTC.

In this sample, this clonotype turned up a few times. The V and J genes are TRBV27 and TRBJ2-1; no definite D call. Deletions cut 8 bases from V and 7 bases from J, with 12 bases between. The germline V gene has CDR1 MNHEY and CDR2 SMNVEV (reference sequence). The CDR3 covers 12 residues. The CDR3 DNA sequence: TGTGCCAGCTCCCCTCTAGGGAATGAGCAGTTCTTC. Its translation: CASSPLGNEQFF.

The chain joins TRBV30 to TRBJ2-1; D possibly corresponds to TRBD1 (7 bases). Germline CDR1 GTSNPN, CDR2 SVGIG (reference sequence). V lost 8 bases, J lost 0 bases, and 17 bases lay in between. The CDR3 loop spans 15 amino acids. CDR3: CALTTGDFSYNEQFF. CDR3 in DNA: TGTGCCCTGACTACAGGGGACTTCTCCTACAATGAGCAGTTCTTC.

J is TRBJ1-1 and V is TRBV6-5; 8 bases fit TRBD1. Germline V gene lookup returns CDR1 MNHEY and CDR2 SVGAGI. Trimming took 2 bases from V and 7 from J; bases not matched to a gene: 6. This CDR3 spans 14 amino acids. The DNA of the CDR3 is TGTGCCAGCAGTTACGCGACAGGGGTACTTGAAGCTTTCTTT. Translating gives CASSYATGVLEAFF.

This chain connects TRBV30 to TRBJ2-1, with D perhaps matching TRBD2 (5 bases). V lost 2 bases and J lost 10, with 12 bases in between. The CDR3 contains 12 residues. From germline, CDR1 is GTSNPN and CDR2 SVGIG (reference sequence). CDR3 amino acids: CAWSPLAKEQFF. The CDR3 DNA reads TGTGCCTGGAGTCCCCTAGCCAAGGAGCAGTTCTTC.

The CDR3 reads CASSPRTHVSYEQYF. CDR3 in DNA: TGTGCCAGCAGCCCCCGGACGCACGTCTCCTACGAGCAGTACTTC. This sequence joins TRBV27 and TRBJ2-7, with D hard to call. Germline values: CDR1 MNHEY, CDR2 SMNVEV (reference sequence). The CDR3 sequence is 15 residues long. V was shortened by 6 bases and J by 0 bases, with 15 bases between the two germline ends.

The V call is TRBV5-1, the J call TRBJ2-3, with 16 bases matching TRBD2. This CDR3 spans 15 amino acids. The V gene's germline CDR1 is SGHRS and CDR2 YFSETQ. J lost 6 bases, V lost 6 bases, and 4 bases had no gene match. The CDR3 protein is CASTLGLAGGDTQYF. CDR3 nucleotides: TGCGCCAGCACTCTGGGACTAGCGGGAGGGGATACGCAGTATTTT.

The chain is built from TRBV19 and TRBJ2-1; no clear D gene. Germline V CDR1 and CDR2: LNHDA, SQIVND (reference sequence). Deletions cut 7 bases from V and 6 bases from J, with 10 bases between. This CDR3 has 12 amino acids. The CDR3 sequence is CASMLDSNEQFF. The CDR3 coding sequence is TGTGCCAGTATGCTAGATAGCAATGAGCAGTTCTTC.